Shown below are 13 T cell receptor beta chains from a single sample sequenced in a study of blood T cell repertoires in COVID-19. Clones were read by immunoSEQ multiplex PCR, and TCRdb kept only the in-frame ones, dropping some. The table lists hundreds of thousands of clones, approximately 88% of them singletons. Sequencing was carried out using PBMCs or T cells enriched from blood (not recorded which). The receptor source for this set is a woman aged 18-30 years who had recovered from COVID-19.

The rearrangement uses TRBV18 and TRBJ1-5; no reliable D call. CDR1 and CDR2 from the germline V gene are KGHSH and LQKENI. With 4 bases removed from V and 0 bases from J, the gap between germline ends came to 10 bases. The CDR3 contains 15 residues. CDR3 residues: CASSLSPNSNQPQHF. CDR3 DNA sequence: TGTGCCAGCTCACTGTCCCCTAATAGCAATCAGCCCCAGCATTTT.

CDR3 amino acids: CASSRTGTGQETQYF. In DNA, the CDR3 is TGTGCCAGCAGCAGAACCGGGACAGGCCAAGAGACCCAGTACTTC. The chain employs TRBV5-6 and TRBJ2-5; 8 nucleotides match TRBD1. The length of the CDR3 is 15 residues. After removal of 4 bases from V and 1 base from J, the junction contained 6 bases not matched to a gene. The germline CDR1 and CDR2 sequences are SGHDT and YYEEEE.

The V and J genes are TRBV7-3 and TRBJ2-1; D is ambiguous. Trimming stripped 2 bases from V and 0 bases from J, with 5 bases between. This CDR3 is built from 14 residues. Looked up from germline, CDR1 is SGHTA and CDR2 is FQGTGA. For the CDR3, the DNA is TGTGCCAGCAGCTTATCCGTCTCCTACAATGAGCAGTTCTTC. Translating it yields CASSLSVSYNEQFF.

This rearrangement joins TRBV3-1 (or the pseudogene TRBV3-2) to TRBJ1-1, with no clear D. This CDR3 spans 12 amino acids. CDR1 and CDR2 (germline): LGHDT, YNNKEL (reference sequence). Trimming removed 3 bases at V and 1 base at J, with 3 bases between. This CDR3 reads CASSQRNTEAFF. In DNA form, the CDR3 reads TGTGCCAGCAGCCAGCGGAACACTGAAGCTTTCTTT.

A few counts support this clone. The CDR3 is CAISSGTGVPEQYF. Here the CDR3 DNA reads TGTGCCATCAGTTCCGGGACAGGGGTTCCCGAGCAGTACTTC. J is TRBJ2-7 and V is TRBV10-3; TRBD1 matches at 10 bases. V lost 5 bases to trimming and J lost 6 bases; unmatched junction nucleotides: 7. Germline CDR1 and CDR2: ENHRY and SYGVKD. The CDR3 contains 14 residues.

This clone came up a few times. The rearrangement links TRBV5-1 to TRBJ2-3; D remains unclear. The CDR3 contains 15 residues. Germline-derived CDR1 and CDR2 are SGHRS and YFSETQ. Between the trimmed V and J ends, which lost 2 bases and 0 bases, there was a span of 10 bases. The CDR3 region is CASSFTPLSTDTQYF. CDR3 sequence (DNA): TGCGCCAGCAGCTTTACTCCACTAAGCACAGATACGCAGTATTTT.

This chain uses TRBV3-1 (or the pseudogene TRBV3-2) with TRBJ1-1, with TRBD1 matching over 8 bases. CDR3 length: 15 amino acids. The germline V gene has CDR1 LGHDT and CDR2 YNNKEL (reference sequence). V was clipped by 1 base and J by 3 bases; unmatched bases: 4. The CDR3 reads CASSQGTGRHTEAFF. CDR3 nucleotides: TGTGCCAGCAGCCAAGGGACAGGGCGGCACACTGAAGCTTTCTTT.

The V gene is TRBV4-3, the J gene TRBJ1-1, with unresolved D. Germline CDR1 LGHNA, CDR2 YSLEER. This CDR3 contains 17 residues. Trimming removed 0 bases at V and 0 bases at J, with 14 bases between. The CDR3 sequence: CASSQDRWARVNTEAFF. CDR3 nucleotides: TGCGCCAGCAGCCAAGACCGGTGGGCCAGAGTGAACACTGAAGCTTTCTTT.

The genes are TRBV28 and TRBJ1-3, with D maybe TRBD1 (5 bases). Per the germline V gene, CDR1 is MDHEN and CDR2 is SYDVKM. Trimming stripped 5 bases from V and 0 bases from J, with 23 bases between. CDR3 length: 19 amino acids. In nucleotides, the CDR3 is TGTGCCAGCAGTCTTAGACGAACCCCCCCAGGGCCCTCTGGAAACACCATATATTTT. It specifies CASSLRRTPPGPSGNTIYF.

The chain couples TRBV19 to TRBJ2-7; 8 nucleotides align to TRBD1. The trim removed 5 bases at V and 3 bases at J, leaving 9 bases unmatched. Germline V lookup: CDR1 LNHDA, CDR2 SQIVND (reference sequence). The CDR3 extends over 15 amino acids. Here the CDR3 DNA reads TGTGCCAGTAGTCCAGGGACAGGCCAACTCTACGAGCAGTACTTC. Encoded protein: CASSPGTGQLYEQYF.

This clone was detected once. The CDR3, as DNA: TGTGCCAGCAGCAAGGACAGGGTTCACTCTGGAAACACCATATATTTT. This translates into CASSKDRVHSGNTIYF. The chain is built from TRBV5-5 and TRBJ1-3, with 8 nucleotides matching TRBD1. The CDR3 is 16 residues long. CDR1 and CDR2 from the germline V gene are SGHKS and YYEKEE (reference sequence). J was trimmed by 0 bases and V by 4 bases; bases with no gene match: 6.

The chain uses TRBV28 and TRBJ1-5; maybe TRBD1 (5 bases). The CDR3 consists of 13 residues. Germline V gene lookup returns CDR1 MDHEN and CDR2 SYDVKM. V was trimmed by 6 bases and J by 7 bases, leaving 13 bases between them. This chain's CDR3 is CASRTQGIQPQHF. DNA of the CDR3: TGTGCCAGCAGGACCCAGGGTATACAGCCCCAGCATTTT.

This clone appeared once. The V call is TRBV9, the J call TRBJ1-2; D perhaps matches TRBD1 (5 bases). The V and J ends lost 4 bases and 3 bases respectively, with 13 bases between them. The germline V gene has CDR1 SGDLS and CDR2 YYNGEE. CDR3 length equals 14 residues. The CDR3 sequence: CASSPQGQDYGYTF. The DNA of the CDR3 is TGTGCCAGCAGCCCCCAGGGCCAGGACTATGGCTACACCTTC.